Following are 22 T cell receptor beta chains from one sample sequenced in a study of blood T cell repertoires in COVID-19. The table came from immunoSEQ multiplex PCR; TCRdb's copy has only in-frame clones and leaves some out. The sample holds roughly 200,000 clones, around 83% seen once. Material: peripheral blood. These receptors all stem from a woman in her thirties with active or convalescent COVID-19.

V is TRBV5-6 and J is TRBJ1-1; the D gene is possibly TRBD1 (5 bases). V shed 2 bases and J shed 10 bases, with 18 bases lying between them. Per germline, CDR1 SGHDT and CDR2 YYEEEE. The CDR3 is made up of 14 amino acids. The CDR3 bases are TGTGCCAGCAGCTTAGGACAATCCCAAAGGGGAGCTTTCTTT. Amino acid sequence: CASSLGQSQRGAFF.

The chain joins TRBV3-1 (or the pseudogene TRBV3-2) to TRBJ1-2; D perhaps matches TRBD1 (5 bases). Trimming took off 0 bases at V and 4 bases at J, with 27 bases between the two ends. Germline V gene sequence: CDR1 LGHDT, CDR2 YNNKEL (reference sequence). CDR3 size: 20 residues. CDR3 protein: CASSQDLGKGAATLSYGYTF. The CDR3 coding sequence is TGTGCCAGCAGCCAAGATCTTGGTAAAGGGGCAGCGACTCTAAGCTATGGCTACACCTTC.

The V and J genes are TRBV19 and TRBJ2-1; 10 bases line up with TRBD2. The CDR3 is 14 amino acids. The trim removed 5 bases at V and 8 bases at J, leaving 6 bases unmatched. Germline V gene sequence: CDR1 LNHDA, CDR2 SQIVND (reference sequence). In DNA, the CDR3 is TGTGCCAGTAGTGGGACTAGCGAGACCGATGAGCAGTTCTTC. This encodes CASSGTSETDEQFF.

CDR3 in DNA: TGTGCCACCAGTGATTCGACAGGGGGTAGGAGGACTGAAGCTTTCTTT. Translated, it gives CATSDSTGGRRTEAFF. This sequence joins TRBV24-1 and TRBJ1-1; the match to TRBD1 covers 9 bases. Per the germline V gene, CDR1 is KGHDR and CDR2 is SFDVKD. The trim removed 2 bases at V and 5 bases at J, leaving 8 bases unmatched. The CDR3 extends over 16 amino acids.

This chain uses TRBV6-5 with TRBJ1-2; D ambiguous. V was pared by 4 bases and J by 1 base, with 7 bases between. The CDR3 covers 13 residues. From germline, CDR1 is MNHEY and CDR2 SVGAGI. The CDR3 region has the DNA TGTGCCAGCAGTTTCGGAGTTAACTATGGCTACACCTTC. It specifies CASSFGVNYGYTF.

This chain connects TRBV10-1 to TRBJ2-7; D gene unclear. CDR3 length equals 16 residues. Germline CDR1 and CDR2: WNHNN and SYGVQD (reference sequence). With 2 bases removed from V and 2 bases from J, the gap between germline ends came to 16 bases. The CDR3 sequence is CASSEGPLAGAYEQYF. In nucleotides, the CDR3 is TGCGCCAGCAGTGAGGGGCCATTGGCAGGCGCCTACGAGCAGTACTTC.

The genes are TRBV10-1 and TRBJ1-1; the D gene is possibly TRBD1 (5 bases). Per the germline V gene, CDR1 is WNHNN and CDR2 is SYGVQD (reference sequence). V was cut by 3 bases and J by 10 bases, with 21 bases left in between. The CDR3 spans 15 residues. The chain's CDR3 is CASSDQNQGEDRAFF. The CDR3 DNA follows: TGCGCCAGCAGTGATCAAAATCAGGGTGAGGATAGAGCTTTCTTT.

The gene calls are TRBV19 and TRBJ1-5; 9 bases align to TRBD1. The CDR3 is made up of 15 amino acids. Germline V lookup: CDR1 LNHDA, CDR2 SQIVND (reference sequence). V shed 3 bases and J 6 bases; nucleotides not matched to a gene: 6. The CDR3 region has the DNA TGTGCCAGTAGTATTACCGGGACAGGGTCTCAGCCCCAGCATTTT. This encodes CASSITGTGSQPQHF.

This sequence joins TRBV6-5 and TRBJ1-5; tentative D call: TRBD1 (5 bases). With 5 bases removed from V and 4 bases from J, the gap between germline ends came to 15 bases. Germline V gene lookup returns CDR1 MNHEY and CDR2 SVGAGI. The length of the CDR3 is 15 residues. CDR3 sequence: CASSLIRAGNQPQHF. CDR3 nucleotides: TGTGCCAGCAGTCTTATCAGGGCGGGGAATCAGCCCCAGCATTTT.

The genes are TRBV6-5 and TRBJ2-1; 11 nucleotides match TRBD2. The CDR3 is 15 amino acids. Per the germline V gene, CDR1 is MNHEY and CDR2 is SVGAGI. The V gene end was trimmed by 6 bases and the J gene end by 5 bases; junction bases not matched to a gene: 6. CDR3 residues: CASSDRLAGNNEQFF. The CDR3 DNA is TGTGCCAGCAGCGACCGACTAGCGGGGAACAATGAGCAGTTCTTC.

The chain combines TRBV10-3 with TRBJ2-7; D perhaps matches TRBD2 (7 bases). The CDR3 contains 13 residues. Deletions cut 6 bases from V and 1 base from J, with 10 bases between. Germline V gene lookup returns CDR1 ENHRY and CDR2 SYGVKD. The CDR3 nucleotides read TGTGCCATCAGAAGGGGGGGGTCCTACGAGCAGTACTTC. This translates into CAIRRGGSYEQYF.

This clone is a singleton in its sample. This chain joins TRBV15 and TRBJ2-1; D perhaps matches TRBD2 (6 bases). V was cut by 5 bases and J by 7 bases, with 21 bases left in between. CDR1 and CDR2 (germline): LNHNV, YYDKDF (reference sequence). The CDR3 consists of 16 residues. The CDR3: CATSSLGAGRSNEQFF. DNA of the CDR3: TGTGCCACCAGCTCTCTAGGGGCCGGGAGATCGAATGAGCAGTTCTTC. Filled out from reference TRBV15 and TRBJ2-1, the complete variable domain reads DAMVIQNPRYQVTQFGKPVTLSCSQTLNHNVMYWYQQKSSQAPKLLFHYYDKDFNNEADTPDNFQSRRPNTSFCFLDIRSPGLGDTAMYLCATSSLGAGRSNEQFFGPGTRLTVL.

This rearrangement joins TRBV7-8 to TRBJ1-2; 8 positions match TRBD1. The J segment lost 2 bases and the V segment lost 1 base, leaving 3 bases of the junction unmatched. Per the germline V gene, CDR1 is SGHVS and CDR2 is FQNEAQ. The CDR3 is 15 amino acids. The CDR3 region has the DNA TGTGCCAGCAGCTTAGAACAGGGGGTAAACTATGGCTACACCTTC. This encodes CASSLEQGVNYGYTF.

This clone was picked up a small number of times. J is TRBJ1-1 and V is TRBV12-3 or TRBV12-4; 9 nucleotides line up with TRBD1. J lost 4 bases, V lost 4 bases, and 1 base had no gene match. The CDR3 runs to 13 residues. DNA for the CDR3: TGTGCCAGCAGTTCGACAGGGGGCACTGAAGCTTTCTTT. It is translated as CASSSTGGTEAFF.

This clone came up a few times. This sequence joins TRBV18 and TRBJ1-2; tentatively, D is TRBD1 (6 bases). V was trimmed by 3 bases and J by 2 bases, leaving 13 bases between them. CDR3 size: 15 residues. Germline CDR1 is KGHSH and CDR2 is LQKENI. CDR3 nucleotides: TGTGCCAGCTCACCCGGACAGCGTTTAAACTATGGCTACACCTTC. Its protein is CASSPGQRLNYGYTF.

The chain links TRBV30 to TRBJ1-1; D gene unclear. The germline gives CDR1 GTSNPN, CDR2 SVGIG (reference sequence). The CDR3 has 13 residues. Trimming removed 3 bases from V and 1 base from J, with 9 bases in between. CDR3 DNA: TGTGCCTGGAGCGTTCTTTGGAACACTGAAGCTTTCTTT. This encodes CAWSVLWNTEAFF.

The rearrangement joins TRBV19 to TRBJ2-1; 7 positions agree with TRBD2. V gave up 3 bases and J gave up 5 bases; unmatched junction bases: 4. This CDR3 region has 14 residues. Germline values: CDR1 LNHDA, CDR2 SQIVND (reference sequence). CDR3 region: CASSIQRGNNEQFF. DNA of the CDR3: TGTGCCAGTAGTATCCAGCGGGGAAACAATGAGCAGTTCTTC.

This clone appeared a single time. This rearrangement joins TRBV5-6 to TRBJ2-7; perhaps TRBD1 as D (5 bases). The germline gives CDR1 SGHDT, CDR2 YYEEEE. The CDR3 has 16 amino acids. V shed 1 base and J shed 2 bases, with 16 bases lying between them. The CDR3 reads CASSLLGQKKAYEQYF. The CDR3 DNA follows: TGTGCCAGCAGCTTGTTGGGGCAGAAGAAAGCCTACGAGCAGTACTTC.

Only one count was recorded for this clone. This chain links TRBV19 with TRBJ1-6; a possible D gene is TRBD1 (6 bases). Germline V gene data show CDR1 as LNHDA and CDR2 as SQIVND (reference sequence). V was trimmed by 5 bases and J by 0 bases, leaving 14 bases between them. The CDR3 consists of 17 residues. This chain's CDR3 is CASSAYRAGSYNSPLHF. For the CDR3, the DNA is TGTGCCAGTAGTGCATACAGGGCGGGCTCCTATAATTCACCCCTCCACTTT. Together with reference TRBV19 and TRBJ1-6, the CDR3 gives the full variable domain: DGGITQSPKYLFRKEGQNVTLSCEQNLNHDAMYWYRQDPGQGLRLIYYSQIVNDFQKGDIAEGYSVSREKKESFPLTVTSAQKNPTAFYLCASSAYRAGSYNSPLHFGNGTRLTVT.

The chain links TRBV5-1 to TRBJ1-6, with a possible D match to TRBD1 (5 bases). The CDR3 has 16 residues. Germline V gene lookup returns CDR1 SGHRS and CDR2 YFSETQ. V was cut by 5 bases and J by 7 bases, with 19 bases left in between. This chain's CDR3 is CASRSSGAAANSPLHF. CDR3 DNA sequence: TGCGCCAGCAGGTCAAGTGGGGCCGCGGCCAATTCACCCCTCCACTTT.

This chain connects TRBV28 to TRBJ1-5; 7 nucleotides agree with TRBD1. The CDR3 sequence is 15 residues long. Germline CDR1 is MDHEN and CDR2 is SYDVKM. V dropped 3 bases and J dropped 7; count of bases not matched to a gene: 9. The CDR3 is CASSFALDREQPQHF. CDR3 nucleotide sequence: TGTGCCAGCAGTTTCGCTCTCGACAGGGAACAGCCCCAGCATTTT.

The genes are TRBV5-1 and TRBJ2-7, with 9 nucleotides matching TRBD1. CDR1 and CDR2 (germline): SGHRS, YFSETQ. J gave up 5 bases and V 5 bases, and 8 bases lay outside the gene matches. This CDR3 region has 14 residues. CDR3 nucleotide sequence: TGCGCCAGCAGAACCAGACAGGGGGTCAACGAGCAGTACTTC. Translation gives CASRTRQGVNEQYF.